The next 19 T cell receptor beta chains were all read from a single sample in a study of T cells in Graves' hyperthyroidism and ophthalmopathy. Amplification yielded TCR beta CDR3 regions, with RNA transcripts as the source. Researchers ran a first-round RT-PCR on the TCR CDR3 using the HTBI primer set. Via MiXCR, TCRdb re-called the multiplex PCR reads, giving one row per CDR3 protein. This table has over 450,000 distinct CDR3 sequences, approximately 17% appearing once. The sample was blood. These receptors were collected from a woman younger than 30 with Graves' ophthalmopathy.

Regarding this clonotype: This may be a read error, as it is one base from a much larger clone. V and J are TRBV10-3 and TRBJ1-1; D is possibly TRBD1 (5 bases). V gave up 10 bases and J gave up 4 bases, with 13 bases separating them. This CDR3 comprises 12 residues. The germline gives CDR1 ENHRY, CDR2 SYGVKD. The CDR3 is CATRAGFTEAFF. The CDR3, as DNA: TGTGCCACCCGGGCAGGGTTCACTGAAGCTTTCTTT.

This clonotype was seen ten or more times. At one end, the junction sequence differs from germline, possibly due to a read error. V is TRBV11-1 and J is TRBJ2-5; 7 nucleotides agree with TRBD1. Germline CDR1 is SGHAT and CDR2 is FQDESV (reference sequence). The CDR3 totals 14 residues. The CDR3 bases are TGTGCCAGCAGCTTGCAGGGGGTGGAACAAGCGCTGGACTTC. It encodes CASSLQGVEQALDF. Using reference TRBV11-1 and TRBJ2-5 for the parts outside the CDR3, the full variable domain is EAEVAQSPRYKITEKSQAVAFWCDPISGHATLYWYRQILGQGPELLVQFQDESVVDDSQLPKDRFSAERLKGVDSTLKIQPAELGDSAMYLCASSLQGVEQALDFGPGTRLLVL.

The table lists this clonotype with many counts. V and J are TRBV30 and TRBJ1-1; D unresolved. The CDR3 spans 13 residues. Germline assignment: CDR1 GTSNPN and CDR2 SVGIG (reference sequence). V lost 3 bases, J lost 1 base, and 9 bases lay in between. DNA for the CDR3: TGTGCCTGGAGCGGCCGTGAGAACACTGAAGCTTTCTTT. It translates to CAWSGRENTEAFF.

The chain recombines TRBV29-1 with TRBJ2-7; D is unresolved. Trimming pared 1 base from V and 1 base from J, leaving 8 bases between. Germline values: CDR1 SQVTM, CDR2 ANQGSEA. There are 13 residues in the CDR3. CDR3 amino acids: CSVEGDLSYEQYF. As DNA, the CDR3 is TGCAGCGTTGAAGGAGACTTGTCCTACGAGCAGTACTTC.

The chain has TRBV10-3 and TRBJ2-1; no reliable D call. V was clipped by 11 bases and J by 7 bases, with 12 bases between them. Germline CDR1 ENHRY, CDR2 SYGVKD. The CDR3 is 11 residues long. The CDR3: CACTTGNEQFF. The DNA of the CDR3 is TGTGCCTGCACGACTGGGAATGAGCAGTTCTTC.

The table lists this clonotype with many counts. The chain links TRBV2 to TRBJ2-3; D unclear. Germline assignment: CDR1 SNHLY and CDR2 FYNNEI. The CDR3 consists of 14 residues. V lost 11 bases and J lost 1, with 16 bases in between. CDR3 nucleotides: TGTGCCTCCTTGAGAGTGTCGGGCACAGATACGCAGTATTTT. Protein: CASLRVSGTDTQYF.

This chain links TRBV20-1 with TRBJ1-1, with TRBD1 matching 8 bases. Germline lookup yields CDR1 DFQATT and CDR2 SNEGSKA (reference sequence). V gave up 4 bases and J gave up 5 bases; unmatched junction bases: 9. The CDR3 extends over 14 amino acids. The CDR3 DNA is TGCAGTGCTATTCCCGGGACAGGCGGGACTGAAGCTTTCTTT. It is translated as CSAIPGTGGTEAFF.

In this sample, this clonotype turned up a few times. The chain links TRBV27 to TRBJ1-5; the match to TRBD1 covers 7 bases. Trimming removed 4 bases from V and 7 bases from J; junction bases left unmatched: 7. The CDR3 covers 14 residues. Per the germline V gene, CDR1 is MNHEY and CDR2 is SMNVEV (reference sequence). The CDR3 protein is CASSSLQGIQPQHF. As DNA, the CDR3 is TGTGCCAGCAGTTCGTTACAGGGGATCCAGCCCCAGCATTTT.

Notes on this clonotype: This could be a read error, since a much larger clone is one nucleotide away. The chain combines TRBV20-1 with TRBJ2-1; 9 positions match TRBD2. The CDR3 spans 14 residues. CDR1 is DFQATT, CDR2 SNEGSKA, per germline (reference sequence). V trimming: 3 bases; J trimming: 10 bases; junction bases outside the gene matches: 10. CDR3 sequence reads: CSASPPSGTYEQFF. The DNA for the CDR3 is TGCAGTGCTAGTCCCCCTAGCGGGACCTACGAGCAGTTCTTC.

This chain connects TRBV30 to TRBJ2-1; 13 nucleotides line up with TRBD2. The CDR3 runs 15 residues. The V gene end was trimmed by 2 bases and the J gene end by 9 bases; junction bases not matched to a gene: 7. In germline, CDR1 is GTSNPN, CDR2 SVGIG (reference sequence). The CDR3 DNA reads as TGTGCCTGGAGTCGTACTAGCGGGAGGGCAGGTGAGCAGTTCTTC. The encoded protein is CAWSRTSGRAGEQFF. The complete variable domain, with remaining parts taken from reference TRBV30 and TRBJ2-1, reads SQTIHQWPATLVQPVGSPLSLECTVEGTSNPNLYWYRQAAGRGLQLLFYSVGIGQISSEVPQNLSASRPQDRQFILSSKKLLLSDSGFYLCAWSRTSGRAGEQFFGPGTRLTVL.

This clonotype was detected ten times or more. At one of its ends the junction is not consistent with the germline gene, which may arise from a read error. This chain connects TRBV13 to TRBJ2-1; a possible D gene is TRBD1 (6 bases). The germline V gene encodes CDR1 PRHDT and CDR2 FYEKMQ (reference sequence). This CDR3 has 14 amino acids. CDR3 region: CASSLGGSPNEQFF. CDR3 DNA sequence: TGTGCCAGCAGCCTAGGGGGTAGCCCCAATGAGCAGTTCTTC.

This clonotype came up a few times. The rearrangement joins TRBV15 to TRBJ2-3; D remains unclear. The CDR3 runs 12 residues. In germline, CDR1 is LNHNV, CDR2 YYDKDF (reference sequence). Trimming shortened V by 5 bases and J by 4 bases, and 7 bases separated the two germline ends. CDR3 in amino acids: CATSLHSDTQYF. As DNA, the CDR3 is TGTGCCACCAGCCTACACTCAGATACGCAGTATTTT.

This clonotype was counted ten times or more. The genes are TRBV3-1 and TRBJ2-7, with D maybe TRBD2 (7 bases). The CDR3 totals 15 residues. Trimming removed 6 bases from V and 0 bases from J, with 15 bases in between. Per the germline V gene, CDR1 is LGHDT and CDR2 is YNNKEL (reference sequence). The CDR3 sequence: CASSPEGGGSYEQYF. CDR3 DNA: TGTGCCAGCAGTCCAGAGGGAGGGGGCTCCTACGAGCAGTACTTC.

The sample holds many counts of this clonotype. The genes are TRBV7-9 and TRBJ2-1; 7 bases line up with TRBD1. This CDR3 comprises 16 residues. CDR1 is SEHNR, CDR2 FQNEAQ, per germline (reference sequence). J gave up 5 bases and V 5 bases, and 12 bases lay outside the gene matches. CDR3 coding DNA: TGTGCCAGCAGCACGCCAATGGGACAGCGGAACAATGAGCAGTTCTTC. This gives the protein CASSTPMGQRNNEQFF.

The rearrangement links TRBV11-2 to TRBJ1-5, with 10 bases matching TRBD1. Germline V gene lookup returns CDR1 SGHAT and CDR2 FQNNGV. There are 20 residues in the CDR3. V shed 5 bases and J 0 bases; nucleotides not matched to a gene: 16. CDR3 sequence reads: CASSQELTGGAGYSNQPQHF. The CDR3 nucleotides are TGTGCCAGCAGCCAGGAGCTGACAGGGGGCGCGGGATATAGCAATCAGCCCCAGCATTTT.

Many counts were recorded for this clonotype. V gene TRBV18 combines with J gene TRBJ1-1, with D unclear. CDR1 and CDR2 (germline): KGHSH, LQKENI. The CDR3 is 18 residues long. V was trimmed by 2 bases and J by 1 base, leaving 20 bases between them. This CDR3 reads CASSPFKGGRPANTEAFF. CDR3 DNA: TGTGCCAGCTCACCATTCAAAGGCGGCAGGCCCGCGAACACTGAAGCTTTCTTT.

This clonotype turned up a few times. The J gene is TRBJ2-2, the V gene TRBV19; a possible D gene is TRBD1 (5 bases). The CDR3 has 15 amino acids. Trimming cost V 3 bases and J 9 bases, with 17 bases left between them. Germline loops: CDR1 LNHDA, CDR2 SQIVND (reference sequence). CDR3 in amino acids: CASSIDRMGKRELFF. CDR3 nucleotide sequence: TGTGCCAGTAGTATCGACAGAATGGGGAAGCGGGAGCTGTTTTTT. The complete variable domain, with remaining parts taken from reference TRBV19 and TRBJ2-2, reads DGGITQSPKYLFRKEGQNVTLSCEQNLNHDAMYWYRQDPGQGLRLIYYSQIVNDFQKGDIAEGYSVSREKKESFPLTVTSAQKNPTAFYLCASSIDRMGKRELFFGEGSRLTVL.

The chain recombines TRBV28 with TRBJ1-3; D gene uncertain. This CDR3 is 14 amino acids long. Looked up from germline, CDR1 is MDHEN and CDR2 is SYDVKM. V shed 3 bases and J shed 0 bases, with 6 bases lying between them. The chain's CDR3 is CASSFPGSGNTIYF. CDR3 DNA sequence: TGTGCCAGCAGTTTTCCGGGCTCTGGAAACACCATATATTTT.

Remarks on this clonotype: This clone may be a read error of a much larger clone one base away. The chain combines TRBV30 with TRBJ1-1; 9 positions match TRBD1. Germline lookup yields CDR1 GTSNPN and CDR2 SVGIG (reference sequence). The CDR3 spans 15 residues. The CDR3 bases are TGTGCCTGGAGTACACAGGGGGCCGGGAACACTGGAGCTTTCTTT. Its translation: CAWSTQGAGNTGAFF.